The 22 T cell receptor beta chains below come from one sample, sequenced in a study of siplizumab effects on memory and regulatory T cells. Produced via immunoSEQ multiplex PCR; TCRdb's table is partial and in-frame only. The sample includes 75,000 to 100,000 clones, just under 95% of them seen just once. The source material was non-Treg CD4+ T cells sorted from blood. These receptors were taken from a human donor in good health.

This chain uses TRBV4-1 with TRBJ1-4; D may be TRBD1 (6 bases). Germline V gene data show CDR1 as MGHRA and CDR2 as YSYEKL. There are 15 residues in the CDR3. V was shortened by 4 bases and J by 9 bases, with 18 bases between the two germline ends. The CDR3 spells CASSPQGGKDKKLFF. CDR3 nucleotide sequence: TGCGCCAGCAGCCCCCAAGGGGGGAAGGATAAAAAACTGTTTTTT.

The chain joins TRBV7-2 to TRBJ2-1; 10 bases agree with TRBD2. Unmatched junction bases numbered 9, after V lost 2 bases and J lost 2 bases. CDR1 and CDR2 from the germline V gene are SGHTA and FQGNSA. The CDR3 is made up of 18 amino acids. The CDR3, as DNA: TGTGCCAGCAGCTTAAACGCCGTAGCGGGAGGAACCTACAATGAGCAGTTCTTC. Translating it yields CASSLNAVAGGTYNEQFF.

Here the CDR3 DNA reads TGTGCCAGCAGCTTCGGACTAGGGGACGAGCAGTACTTC. It codes for CASSFGLGDEQYF. V gene TRBV9 combines with J gene TRBJ2-5; TRBD2 matches 7 bases. The end of the DNA is better explained by TRBJ2-7, so the J call may be wrong. This CDR3 contains 13 residues. Germline CDR1 reads SGDLS; CDR2 reads YYNGEE.

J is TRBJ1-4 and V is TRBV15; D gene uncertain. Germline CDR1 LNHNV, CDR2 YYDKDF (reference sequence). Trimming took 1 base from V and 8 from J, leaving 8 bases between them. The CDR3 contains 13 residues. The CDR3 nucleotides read TGTGCCACCAGCAGAGTGACACCCGAAAAACTGTTTTTT. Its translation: CATSRVTPEKLFF.

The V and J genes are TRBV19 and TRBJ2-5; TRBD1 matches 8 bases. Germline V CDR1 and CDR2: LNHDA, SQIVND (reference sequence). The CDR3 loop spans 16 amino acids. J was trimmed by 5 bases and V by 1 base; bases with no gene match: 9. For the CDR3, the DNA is TGTGCCAGTAGTATAGGGACAGGGACACTTAGGGAGACCCAGTACTTC. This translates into CASSIGTGTLRETQYF. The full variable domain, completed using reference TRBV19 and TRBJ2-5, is DGGITQSPKYLFRKEGQNVTLSCEQNLNHDAMYWYRQDPGQGLRLIYYSQIVNDFQKGDIAEGYSVSREKKESFPLTVTSAQKNPTAFYLCASSIGTGTLRETQYFGPGTRLLVL.

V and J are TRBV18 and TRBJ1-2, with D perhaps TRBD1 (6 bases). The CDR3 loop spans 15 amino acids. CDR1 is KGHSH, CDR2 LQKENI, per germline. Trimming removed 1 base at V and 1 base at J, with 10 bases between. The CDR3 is CASSPLDRFNYGYTF. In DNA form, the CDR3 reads TGTGCCAGCTCACCACTGGACAGATTTAACTATGGCTACACCTTC.

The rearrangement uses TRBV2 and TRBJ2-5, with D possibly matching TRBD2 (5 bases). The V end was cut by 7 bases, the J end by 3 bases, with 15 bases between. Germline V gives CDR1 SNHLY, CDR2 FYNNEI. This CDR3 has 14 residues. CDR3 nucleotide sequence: TGTGCCAGCAAGCGTCCGGGAAACAAAGAGACCCAGTACTTC. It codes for CASKRPGNKETQYF.

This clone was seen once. The CDR3 spells CASQSENSNQPQHF. The CDR3 region has the DNA TGTGCCAGTCAGAGTGAAAATAGCAATCAGCCCCAGCATTTT. The rearrangement links TRBV2 to TRBJ1-5, with D hard to call. CDR3 length equals 14 residues. The V end was cut by 9 bases, the J end by 0 bases, with 12 bases between. The germline gives CDR1 SNHLY, CDR2 FYNNEI. The full variable domain, its missing parts supplied by reference TRBV2 and TRBJ1-5, is EPEVTQTPSHQVTQMGQEVILRCVPISNHLYFYWYRQILGQKVEFLVSFYNNEISEKSEIFDDQFSVERPDGSNFTLKIRSTKLEDSAMYFCASQSENSNQPQHFGDGTRLSIL.

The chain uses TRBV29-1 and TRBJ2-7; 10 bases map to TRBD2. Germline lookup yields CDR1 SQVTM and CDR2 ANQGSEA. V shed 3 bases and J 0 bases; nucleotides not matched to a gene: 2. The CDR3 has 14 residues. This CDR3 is CSVDTSGVSYEQYF. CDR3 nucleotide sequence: TGCAGCGTTGACACTAGCGGGGTCTCCTACGAGCAGTACTTC.

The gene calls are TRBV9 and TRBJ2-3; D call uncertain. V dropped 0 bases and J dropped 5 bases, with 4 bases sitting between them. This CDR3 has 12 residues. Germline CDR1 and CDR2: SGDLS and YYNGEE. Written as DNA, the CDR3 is TGTGCCAGCAGCGTAGTTTTAGATACGCAGTATTTT. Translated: CASSVVLDTQYF.

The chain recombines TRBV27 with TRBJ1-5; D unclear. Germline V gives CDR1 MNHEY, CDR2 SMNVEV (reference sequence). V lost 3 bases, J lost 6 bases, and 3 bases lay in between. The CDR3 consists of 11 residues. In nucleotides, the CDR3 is TGTGCCAGCAGTTTGGGTCAGCCCCAGCATTTT. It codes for CASSLGQPQHF.

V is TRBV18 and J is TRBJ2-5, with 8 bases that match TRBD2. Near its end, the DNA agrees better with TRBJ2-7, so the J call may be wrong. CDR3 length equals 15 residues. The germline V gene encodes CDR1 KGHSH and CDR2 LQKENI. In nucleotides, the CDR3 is TGTGCCAGCTCACCACCCCAGCGGGGGAGGGTCGAGCAGTACTTC. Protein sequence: CASSPPQRGRVEQYF.

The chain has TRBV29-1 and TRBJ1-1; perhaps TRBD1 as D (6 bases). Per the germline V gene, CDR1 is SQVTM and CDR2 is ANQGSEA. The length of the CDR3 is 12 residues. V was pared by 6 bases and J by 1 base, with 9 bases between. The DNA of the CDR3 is TGCAGCGTCGAGGGACAGAACACTGAAGCTTTCTTT. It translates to CSVEGQNTEAFF.

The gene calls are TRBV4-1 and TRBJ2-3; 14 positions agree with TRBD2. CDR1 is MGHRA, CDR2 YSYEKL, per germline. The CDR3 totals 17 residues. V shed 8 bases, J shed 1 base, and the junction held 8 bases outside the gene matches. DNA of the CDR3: TGCGCCAGCCGCCGACTAGCGGGAGGGGGGGGCACAGATACGCAGTATTTT. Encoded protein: CASRRLAGGGGTDTQYF.

The DNA of the CDR3 is TGTGCCAGCAGAGGGCGGACAGGGACAGAGACCCAGTACTTC. Its translation: CASRGRTGTETQYF. The chain is built from TRBV6-6 and TRBJ2-5; 8 positions agree with TRBD1. The germline V gene encodes CDR1 MNHNY and CDR2 SVGAGI (reference sequence). J lost 4 bases, V lost 6 bases, and 7 bases had no gene match. This CDR3 has 14 residues.

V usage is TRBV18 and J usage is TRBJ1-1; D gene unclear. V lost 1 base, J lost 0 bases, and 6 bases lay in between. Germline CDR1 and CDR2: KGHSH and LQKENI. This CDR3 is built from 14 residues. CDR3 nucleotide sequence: TGTGCCAGCTCACCACTTGAGATGAACACTGAAGCTTTCTTT. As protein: CASSPLEMNTEAFF.

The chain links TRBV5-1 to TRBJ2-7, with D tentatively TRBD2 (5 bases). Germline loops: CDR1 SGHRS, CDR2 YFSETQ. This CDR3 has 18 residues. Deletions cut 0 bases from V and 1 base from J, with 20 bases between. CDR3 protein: CASSLDPPARERSYEQYF. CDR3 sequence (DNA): TGCGCCAGCAGCTTGGATCCCCCGGCGAGGGAAAGGTCCTACGAGCAGTACTTC.

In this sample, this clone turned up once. This chain's CDR3 is CSVGEVETGNSGANVLTF. The CDR3 DNA reads as TGCAGCGTTGGGGAGGTGGAGACAGGGAACTCTGGGGCCAACGTCCTGACTTTC. The chain joins TRBV29-1 to TRBJ2-6, with TRBD1 as a possible D gene (7 bases). The CDR3 length is 18 residues. Trimming took off 4 bases at V and 0 bases at J, with 19 bases between the two ends. Per germline, CDR1 SQVTM and CDR2 ANQGSEA.

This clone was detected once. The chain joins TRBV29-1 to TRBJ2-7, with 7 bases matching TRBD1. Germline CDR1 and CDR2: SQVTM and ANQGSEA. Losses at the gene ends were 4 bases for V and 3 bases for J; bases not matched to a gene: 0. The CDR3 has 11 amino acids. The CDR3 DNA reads TGCAGCGTTGGGGACAGCTACGAGCAGTACTTC. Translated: CSVGDSYEQYF.

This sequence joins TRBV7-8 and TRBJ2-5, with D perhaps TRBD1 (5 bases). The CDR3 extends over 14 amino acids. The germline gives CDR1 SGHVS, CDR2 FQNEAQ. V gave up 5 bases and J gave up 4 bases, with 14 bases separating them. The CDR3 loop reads CASSPLAGRETQYF. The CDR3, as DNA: TGTGCCAGCAGCCCTCTTGCAGGGCGAGAGACCCAGTACTTC.

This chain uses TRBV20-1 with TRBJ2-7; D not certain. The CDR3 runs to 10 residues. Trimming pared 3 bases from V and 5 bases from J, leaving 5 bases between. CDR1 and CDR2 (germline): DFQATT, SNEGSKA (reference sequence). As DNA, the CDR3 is TGCAGTGCTAGCGGCGACGAGCAGTACTTC. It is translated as CSASGDEQYF.

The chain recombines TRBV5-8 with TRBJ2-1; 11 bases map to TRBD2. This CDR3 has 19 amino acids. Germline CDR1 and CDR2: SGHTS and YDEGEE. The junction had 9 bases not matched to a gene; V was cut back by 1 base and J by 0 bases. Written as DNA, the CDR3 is TGTGCCAGCAGCTTGTTCAGGACTAGCGGGTTAAGCTCCTACAATGAGCAGTTCTTC. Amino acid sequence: CASSLFRTSGLSSYNEQFF.